This paragraph reports one TCR beta chain. Its antigen remains undetermined. Per-base quality was not reported, and no clone a single base away is much larger than it. This record comes from a study of blood T cell repertoires in COVID-19 (dated by TCRdb to between 2020 and 2021). About the study as a whole: Samples covering the acute and convalescent phases of COVID-19 were provided by collaborators in the United States, Italy and Spain. The material from the prospective study consisted of cDNA or gDNA derived from T cells, B-cell-depleted T cells, or PBMCs. The dataset comprised deeply sampled blood TCRbeta repertoires from subjects exposed to, actively infected with, or recovered from COVID-19. The repertoires were made available in a free public database intended to serve as a resource for research on the immune response to SARS-CoV-2. Samples were obtained from the ongoing ImmuneRACE study (first 160 participants) and from some 1,300 subjects provided by 6 global collaborators. Sample metadata almost always included a de-identified subject ID, COVID-19 status, age in years and sex. HLA class I and class II types, where available, came from metadata supplied by the sample provider rather than from assay-based typing.

The immunoSEQ Assay, a bias-controlled multiplex PCR, was used to amplify TCRbeta CDR3 regions from genomic DNA. Regarding the original processing steps: Within the assay, amplification of reference gene primers was used to estimate how many nucleated cells each sample contained. To quantify the absolute abundance of each unique TCRbeta CDR3 rearrangement, sequence reads were collapsed and filtered. Productive Simpson clonality was computed per sample as the square root of Simpson's diversity index over productive rearrangements. Here the immuneACCESS table is served through TCRdb, limited to in-frame sequences with V and J called. Missing clones are a known gap in these copies; in checked studies unresolved V genes cover under half, and the rest lacks a known reason. From that table come the V and J calls and clone size; the DNA was used to work out D and trimming. The sample table shows 300,000 to 350,000 clones, and about 90% are seen once. 2.5% to 4% of the sample is taken by the ten largest.

On the study overall, not on this receptor specifically: The amount of clinical and demographic metadata varied by source and participant and was provided uncurated.

A second Seattle source provided samples from volunteer blood donors who had recovered from COVID-19. Each collaborating institution followed its own protocols to collect whole blood in K2EDTA tubes. Collaborator samples were shipped for TCRbeta analysis as frozen whole blood, isolated PBMCs, or DNA extracted from either sample type. The CDR3 sequence holds 14 residues, the cysteine and phenylalanine included. The sequence is cut down to CDR3 DNA, 42 bases in frame from base 1. CDR1 and CDR2 are drawn from the germline V gene: MNHEY, SVGAGI. The trim is 6 bases for V and 0 bases for J, with a gap of 10 bases between the germline ends.

The source of this sequence is a woman aged 18-29 years who had recovered from COVID-19. The rearrangement joined TRBV6-5 to TRBJ2-3; the D gene is perhaps TRBD2, from 5 matching bases. Sequencing was done on a sample of peripheral blood. The nucleotide sequence reads TGTGCCAGCAGCCTAGCACGTAGCACAGATACGCAGTATTTT. This translates into CASSLARSTDTQYF.